The 25 T cell receptor beta chains given below trace back to one sample, sequenced in a study of blood T cells in healthy people across ages. Then a second PCR, running roughly 7 to 11 cycles, was carried out with a sample-barcoded 5' primer and a J-beta primer mix. TCRdb reprocessed the 5' RACE reads with MiXCR, giving one entry per CDR3 protein. The table lists 870,000 or so distinct CDR3 sequences, 25% to 35% of them singletons. The sample consisted of blood. The receptors here all came from an elderly woman in good health.

Concerning this clonotype itself: The junction departs from germline at one end; a sequencing error may be responsible. V usage is TRBV18 and J usage is TRBJ2-6; 10 bases fit TRBD1. CDR3 length: 20 residues. Germline assignment: CDR1 KGHSH and CDR2 LQKENI. In DNA, the CDR3 is TGTGCCAGCTCACCTCTACGCTCCGGGACAGGGGATTCTGGGACCAACGTCCTGACTTTC. Amino acids: CASSPLRSGTGDSGTNVLTF.

Notes on this clonotype: A much larger clone lies one base from this, so it may be a read error. This chain joins TRBV7-8 and TRBJ2-1, with TRBD2 as a possible D gene (6 bases). Germline loops: CDR1 SGHVS, CDR2 FQNEAQ. This CDR3 comprises 16 residues. The CDR3 DNA follows: TGTGCCAGCAGCTTAGCTGCGACTAGGGGCTACAATGAGCGGTTCTTC. Residues: CASSLAATRGYNERFF.

In the case of this clonotype: A read error may be the cause here, since a much bigger clone is one base away. This rearrangement joins TRBV20-1 to TRBJ2-1, with TRBD2 identical over 8 bases. The CDR3 consists of 13 residues. Germline assignment: CDR1 DFQATT and CDR2 SNEGSKA (reference sequence). As DNA, the CDR3 is TGCAGCTTGGCCGGGGGGGGAAACAATGGGCAGTTCTTC. Encoded protein: CSLAGGGNNGQFF.

The sample holds many counts of this clonotype. The chain has TRBV24-1 and TRBJ2-1, with D possibly being TRBD2 (5 bases). Trimming shortened V by 4 bases and J by 4 bases, and 10 bases separated the two germline ends. The germline CDR1 and CDR2 sequences are KGHDR and SFDVKD. This CDR3 has 14 residues. CDR3: CATSDSGVYNEQFF. DNA for the CDR3: TGTGCCACCAGTGACTCCGGGGTATACAATGAGCAGTTCTTC.

The J gene is TRBJ2-7, the V gene TRBV20-1, with 7 bases identical to TRBD1. J lost 3 bases, V lost 5 bases, and 7 bases had no gene match. This CDR3 contains 13 residues. CDR1 DFQATT and CDR2 SNEGSKA come from the germline V gene (reference sequence). The CDR3 nucleotides are TGCAGTGCTCTAGGGCAGGGGGTCTACGAGCAGTACTTC. Residues: CSALGQGVYEQYF.

The chain combines TRBV7-2 with TRBJ1-1, with D possibly TRBD1 on 6 matching bases. This CDR3 comprises 14 residues. Per the germline V gene, CDR1 is SGHTA and CDR2 is FQGNSA. Trimming shortened V by 1 base and J by 6 bases, and 12 bases separated the two germline ends. The CDR3 region has the DNA TGTGCCAGCAGCTTAGGGGGGCTGCGGGCTGAAGCTTTCTTT. It is translated as CASSLGGLRAEAFF.

This clonotype was detected ten times or more. V gene TRBV27 combines with J gene TRBJ2-7; 7 positions agree with TRBD1. The CDR3 length is 16 residues. Trimming removed 7 bases from V and 0 bases from J; junction bases left unmatched: 12. The germline gives CDR1 MNHEY, CDR2 SMNVEV (reference sequence). CDR3 coding DNA: TGTGCCAGCATGGCGTCCCTGGGACAGTTCTCCTACGAGCAGTACTTC. This codes for CASMASLGQFSYEQYF.

This clonotype was picked up a small number of times. The chain employs TRBV12-3 or TRBV12-4 and TRBJ1-1; 8 positions agree with TRBD1. V was clipped by 6 bases and J by 5 bases; unmatched bases: 5. This CDR3 contains 13 residues. The CDR3 bases are TGTGCCAGCAGGTGGACAGGGAAGACTGAAGCTTTCTTT. Its translation: CASRWTGKTEAFF.

The gene calls are TRBV7-2 and TRBJ1-1; no firm D call. This CDR3 has 14 amino acids. CDR1 is SGHTA and CDR2 is FQGNSA in the germline V gene. Deletions cut 8 bases from V and 5 bases from J, with 18 bases between. CDR3 in amino acids: CASRPPQWGTEAFF. The CDR3 DNA follows: TGTGCCAGCCGCCCCCCTCAATGGGGTACTGAAGCTTTCTTT.

This clonotype showed up just once. Compared with germline, one end of the junction differs, possibly owing to a read error. The chain carries TRBV29-1 and TRBJ2-1; 7 nucleotides agree with TRBD1. The CDR3 totals 12 residues. Germline-derived CDR1 and CDR2 are SQVTM and ANQGSEA. The CDR3 sequence is CTAQTGRNERFF. The CDR3 nucleotides are TGCACCGCCCAGACAGGGCGCAATGAGCGGTTCTTC.

This clonotype appeared many times. The CDR3 protein is CASKIGTGWDEQYF. The CDR3 bases are TGTGCCAGCAAAATCGGGACAGGGTGGGACGAGCAGTACTTC. The chain carries TRBV27 and TRBJ2-7; the match to TRBD1 covers 9 bases. The V and J ends lost 7 bases and 5 bases, in that order; junction bases with no gene match: 9. Germline CDR1 and CDR2: MNHEY and SMNVEV (reference sequence). The CDR3 is 14 residues long.

J is TRBJ1-2 and V is TRBV4-1; D is undetermined. This CDR3 is 15 amino acids long. Trimming removed 5 bases from V and 4 bases from J, with 17 bases in between. Germline CDR1 reads MGHRA; CDR2 reads YSYEKL. CDR3 sequence (DNA): TGCGCCAGCAGCAACTATGGAGGCGACGGCTATGGCTACACCTTC. It encodes CASSNYGGDGYGYTF.

This clonotype has a handful of counts. A much larger clone lies a single base off, so this may be a read error. The V gene is TRBV4-2, the J gene TRBJ2-5; 9 nucleotides align to TRBD2. This CDR3 region has 15 residues. Germline CDR1 reads LGHNA; CDR2 reads YNFKEQ. Losses at the gene ends were 0 bases for V and 11 bases for J; bases not matched to a gene: 10. The CDR3 coding sequence is TGTGCCAGCAGCCAAGATGCTAGCGGGGCCAATGAGCAGTACTTC. Protein sequence: CASSQDASGANEQYF.

This clonotype was detected many times. The J gene is TRBJ2-6, the V gene TRBV5-6; D not certain. V lost 4 bases and J 0 bases, leaving 11 bases between the germline ends. CDR3 length: 16 amino acids. Germline CDR1 reads SGHDT; CDR2 reads YYEEEE. The CDR3 loop reads CASSGRRYSGANVLTF. Written as DNA, the CDR3 is TGTGCCAGCAGCGGGCGACGGTACTCTGGGGCCAACGTCCTGACTTTC.

This clonotype was detected many times. The rearrangement joins TRBV7-2 to TRBJ2-3, with D possibly called TRBD1 or TRBD2 (5 bases each). Trimming shortened V by 1 base and J by 14 bases, and 19 bases separated the two germline ends. Per germline, CDR1 SGHTA and CDR2 FQGNSA. The CDR3 totals 14 residues. The CDR3 DNA follows: TGTGCCAGCAGCTTAGATATCGGGACCCCCGGGCTGTATTTT. Amino acid sequence: CASSLDIGTPGLYF.

This clonotype was detected ten times or more. The J gene is TRBJ2-7, the V gene TRBV7-2; D remains unclear. The CDR3 is 15 residues long. Germline CDR1 and CDR2: SGHTA and FQGNSA. The ends were cut back, 1 base at V and 6 bases at J, with 16 bases in the middle. Written as DNA, the CDR3 is TGTGCCAGCAGCTTAGAGAAGGGTTTCGGTCCCGAGCAGTACTTC. Translated, it gives CASSLEKGFGPEQYF.

This clonotype was counted ten times or more. The chain uses TRBV7-2 and TRBJ2-1, with a tentative D call TRBD2 (5 bases). Germline V gene sequence: CDR1 SGHTA, CDR2 FQGNSA. The CDR3 contains 16 residues. Trimming shortened V by 1 base and J by 2 bases, and 12 bases separated the two germline ends. The CDR3 loop is CASSLVGGRTYNEQFF. CDR3 coding DNA: TGTGCCAGCAGCTTAGTGGGCGGGCGAACCTACAATGAGCAGTTCTTC.

V gene TRBV6-1 combines with J gene TRBJ1-6, with unresolved D. Germline CDR1 reads MNHNS; CDR2 reads SASEGT. V was shortened by 6 bases and J by 6 bases, with 12 bases between the two germline ends. This CDR3 spans 14 amino acids. The CDR3 sequence is CASRPGSLNSPLHF. In DNA, the CDR3 is TGTGCCAGCAGGCCAGGATCTCTTAATTCACCCCTCCACTTT.

This sequence joins TRBV3-1 and TRBJ1-1, with D tentatively TRBD1 (6 bases). V lost 0 bases, J lost 6 bases, and 20 bases lay in between. CDR1 is LGHDT, CDR2 YNNKEL, per germline (reference sequence). The CDR3 is 17 amino acids. CDR3: CASSQETLREGVAEAFF. The CDR3 DNA follows: TGTGCCAGCAGCCAAGAAACCCTCAGGGAGGGGGTAGCTGAAGCTTTCTTT.

The J gene is TRBJ2-4, the V gene TRBV6-2 or TRBV6-3; unclear D gene. The CDR3 spans 11 residues. Per the germline V gene, CDR1 is MNHEY and CDR2 is SVGEGT. The V gene lost 6 bases and the J gene lost 7 bases, with 7 bases spanning the gap. The CDR3 nucleotides are TGTGCCAGCAGCCTGACGAACATTCAGTACTTC. Its translation is CASSLTNIQYF.

This clonotype was seen once. A much larger clone sits a single nucleotide away, making a read error possible. The chain employs TRBV7-9 and TRBJ1-2; TRBD1 might be the D (6 bases). The length of the CDR3 is 14 residues. Germline assignment: CDR1 SEHNR and CDR2 FQNEAQ (reference sequence). The DNA for the CDR3 is TGTGCCAGCAGCTTAGCCGACAGGCTTAATGGCTGCACCTTC. This encodes CASSLADRLNGCTF.

This clonotype has ten or more counts. The chain links TRBV7-6 to TRBJ2-3; maybe TRBD2 (5 bases). This CDR3 spans 15 amino acids. The ends were cut back, 5 bases at V and 4 bases at J, with 16 bases in the middle. Germline V gives CDR1 SGHVS, CDR2 FNYEAQ. As DNA, the CDR3 is TGTGCCAGCAGCCTACAAGCAGCTAGCTCAGATACGCAGTATTTT. Translating gives CASSLQAASSDTQYF.

With respect to this clonotype: Possible read error: a much larger clone is one base away. This chain uses TRBV20-1 with TRBJ2-5, with a tentative D call TRBD2 (5 bases). CDR1 and CDR2 from the germline V gene are DFQATT and SNEGSKA (reference sequence). The CDR3 is made up of 14 amino acids. CDR3 in amino acids: CGVFRGLAGETQYF. Written as DNA, the CDR3 is TGCGGTGTCTTCAGAGGGCTAGCCGGTGAGACCCAGTACTTC.

This clonotype was seen at least ten times. V gene TRBV12-3 or TRBV12-4 combines with J gene TRBJ2-6; D gene ambiguous. The CDR3 runs 15 residues. V was shortened by 2 bases and J by 4 bases, with 9 bases between the two germline ends. The CDR3 here is CASSLMGSGANVLTF. For the CDR3, the DNA is TGTGCCAGCAGTTTAATGGGTTCCGGGGCCAACGTCCTGACTTTC.

The DNA for the CDR3 is TGTGCCAGCAATGCAGGGAGAGGAAACATTCAGTACTTC. Translated: CASNAGRGNIQYF. The rearrangement joins TRBV12-3 or TRBV12-4 to TRBJ2-4; possibly TRBD1 or TRBD2 for D (5 bases each). The CDR3 extends over 13 amino acids. The ends were cut back, 7 bases at V and 6 bases at J, with 13 bases in the middle.